This T cell receptor beta chain was documented in a study of regulatory T cells in long-lasting Graves disease. This clonotype was detected many times. Trimming left V 1 base short and J 3 bases short, with 11 bases between. This CDR3 has 15 amino acids. Germline loops: CDR1 SGHAT, CDR2 FQNNGV. Relying on iRepertoire HTBI primers and Arm-PCR of CDR3 regions, the team built TCR beta libraries. TCRdb re-called the multiplex PCR reads with MiXCR, one entry per CDR3 protein. The data hold about 520,000 distinct CDR3 sequences, with about 12% observed a single time. As for time point: newly diagnosed GD, antithyroid drugs for less than 3 months. PBMC-derived RNA was used for the TCR library. These records were also assigned to another study, of T cells in Graves' hyperthyroidism and ophthalmopathy.

The sample was peripheral blood mononuclear cells (PBMCs), taken at new diagnosis, from a patient treated with antithyroid drugs. The clonotype was recovered from a woman aged 30 to 39 with Graves disease. The chain recombines TRBV11-2 with TRBJ2-3; D may match TRBD1 or TRBD2 (6 bases each). This CDR3 is CASSLGGARTDTQYF. CDR3 DNA sequence: TGTGCCAGCAGCTTAGGGGGGGCTCGGACAGATACGCAGTATTTT. Full variable domain (remainder filled in from reference TRBV11-2 and TRBJ2-3): EAGVAQSPRYKIIEKRQSVAFWCNPISGHATLYWYQQILGQGPKLLIQFQNNGVVDDSQLPKDRFSAERLKGVDSTLKIQPAKLEDSAVYLCASSLGGARTDTQYFGPGTRLTVL.